Presented here are 32 T cell receptor beta chains from one specimen sequenced in a study of blood T cell repertoires in COVID-19. Only in-frame clones appear in the TCRdb table, and some are missing; sequencing was by immunoSEQ multiplex PCR. The sample shows 90,000 to 120,000 clones, under 75% of them seen only once. The specimen sequenced was peripheral blood. The receptors come from a man aged 80 or over with acute or convalescent COVID-19.

J is TRBJ1-4 and V is TRBV11-2; D ambiguous. The V gene's germline CDR1 is SGHAT and CDR2 FQNNGV. The V end lost 4 bases, the J end lost 4 bases, and 13 bases lay between the germline ends. The CDR3 has 15 residues. This chain's CDR3 is CASSSSTRINEKLFF. CDR3 coding DNA: TGTGCCAGCAGCTCTTCGACAAGAATTAATGAAAAACTGTTTTTT.

The rearrangement uses TRBV19 and TRBJ2-2; TRBD1 might be the D (6 bases). V lost 4 bases and J lost 3, with 15 bases in between. The CDR3 has 16 residues. CDR1 and CDR2 (germline): LNHDA, SQIVND (reference sequence). This chain's CDR3 is CASSKTGTRDTGELFF. The CDR3 DNA follows: TGTGCCAGTAGTAAAACCGGGACACGCGACACCGGGGAGCTGTTTTTT.

The J gene is TRBJ2-5, the V gene TRBV9, with TRBD2 identical over 7 bases. The CDR3 contains 13 residues. Germline CDR1 is SGDLS and CDR2 is YYNGEE. V was clipped by 4 bases and J by 4 bases; unmatched bases: 4. CDR3 in DNA: TGTGCCAGCAGCCCCTTAGCGGGAGAGACCCAGTACTTC. Its translation: CASSPLAGETQYF.

This clone was detected once. V usage is TRBV3-1 (or the pseudogene TRBV3-2) and J usage is TRBJ2-2; the D is unclear. The CDR3 extends over 13 amino acids. The V gene lost 1 base and the J gene lost 6 bases, with 6 bases spanning the gap. Germline CDR1 is LGHDT and CDR2 is YNNKEL (reference sequence). DNA for the CDR3: TGTGCCAGCAGCCAAGGGGCCCCCGGGGAGCTGTTTTTT. Translated: CASSQGAPGELFF.

The chain uses TRBV28 and TRBJ1-5, with TRBD1 as a possible D gene (6 bases). V shed 6 bases and J shed 5 bases, with 20 bases lying between them. This CDR3 is 16 amino acids long. CDR1 MDHEN and CDR2 SYDVKM come from the germline V gene. The CDR3: CASSQTGRGGDQPQHF. The CDR3 DNA follows: TGTGCCAGCAGCCAAACGGGGCGGGGGGGCGATCAGCCCCAGCATTTT.

The chain carries TRBV5-6 and TRBJ2-5; 8 bases match TRBD2. Germline V gene sequence: CDR1 SGHDT, CDR2 YYEEEE. The V and J ends lost 5 bases and 4 bases, in that order; junction bases with no gene match: 4. The CDR3 has 13 residues. The CDR3 protein is CASSPGTRETQYF. The CDR3, as DNA: TGTGCCAGCAGTCCCGGGACTAGAGAGACCCAGTACTTC.

The V and J genes are TRBV14 and TRBJ2-5; possible D gene TRBD1, 5 bases. The germline CDR1 and CDR2 sequences are SGHDN and FVKESK. The ends were cut back, 2 bases at V and 5 bases at J, with 15 bases in the middle. The CDR3 consists of 15 residues. CDR3 sequence: CASSQPRAWVETQYF. The CDR3 coding sequence is TGTGCCAGCAGCCAACCCAGGGCGTGGGTTGAGACCCAGTACTTC.

The J gene is TRBJ2-2, the V gene TRBV7-3; 9 nucleotides line up with TRBD1. CDR3 length: 15 amino acids. Germline values: CDR1 SGHTA, CDR2 FQGTGA. The trim removed 5 bases at V and 9 bases at J, leaving 10 bases unmatched. CDR3 sequence (DNA): TGTGCCAGCAGCCCGGGGACAGGGTGGGGATGGGAGCTGTTTTTT. Residues: CASSPGTGWGWELFF. Variable domain in full (rest from reference TRBV7-3 and TRBJ2-2): GAGVSQTPSNKVTEKGKYVELRCDPISGHTALYWYRQSLGQGPEFLIYFQGTGAADDSGLPNDRFFAVRPEGSVSTLKIQRTERGDSAVYLCASSPGTGWGWELFFGEGSRLTVL.

This clone is a singleton in its sample. This chain joins TRBV6-2 or TRBV6-3 and TRBJ2-6; tentative D call: TRBD1 (6 bases). Germline values: CDR1 MNHEY, CDR2 SVGEGT. Trimming took 2 bases from V and 3 from J, leaving 14 bases between them. The CDR3 loop spans 17 amino acids. The CDR3 sequence is CASSYRQARRGANVLTF. For the CDR3, the DNA is TGTGCCAGCAGTTACAGACAGGCAAGACGTGGGGCCAACGTCCTGACTTTC.

The sample holds one count of this clone. The rearrangement uses TRBV28 and TRBJ2-7; TRBD2 matches 8 bases. V gave up 11 bases and J gave up 6 bases; unmatched junction bases: 3. This CDR3 has 10 residues. Looked up from germline, CDR1 is MDHEN and CDR2 is SYDVKM. The CDR3 region is CASGRGEQYF. CDR3 sequence (DNA): TGTGCCTCCGGGAGGGGCGAGCAGTACTTC.

This clone showed up many times. The chain recombines TRBV27 with TRBJ1-2; a weak D match, TRBD1 (6 bases). V was trimmed by 3 bases and J by 4 bases, leaving 15 bases between them. The CDR3 is made up of 15 amino acids. The germline V gene encodes CDR1 MNHEY and CDR2 SMNVEV (reference sequence). The CDR3 DNA reads TGTGCCAGCAGTTTCCGGGCAGGGGAGATCTATGGCTACACCTTC. Translation: CASSFRAGEIYGYTF.

This sequence joins TRBV11-2 and TRBJ1-6; D gene ambiguous. The CDR3 is 13 amino acids. Germline V gives CDR1 SGHAT, CDR2 FQNNGV. Trimming cost V 5 bases and J 9 bases, with 11 bases left between them. The CDR3 here is CASSPLPGSPLHF. For the CDR3, the DNA is TGTGCCAGCAGCCCCTTACCGGGTTCACCCCTCCACTTT.

The chain couples TRBV10-3 to TRBJ1-5; D remains ambiguous. Trimming took 0 bases from V and 4 from J, leaving 7 bases between them. Germline lookup yields CDR1 ENHRY and CDR2 SYGVKD. The CDR3 is 14 residues long. The CDR3 spells CAISESTSNQPQHF. CDR3 DNA: TGTGCCATCAGTGAGTCCACAAGTAATCAGCCCCAGCATTTT.

The gene calls are TRBV4-2 and TRBJ2-1; maybe TRBD2 (6 bases). The CDR3 loop spans 16 amino acids. Trimming left V 3 bases short and J 8 bases short, with 20 bases between. CDR1 and CDR2 from the germline V gene are LGHNA and YNFKEQ. The CDR3 loop reads CASSHFGGVQVYEQFF. The CDR3 DNA is TGTGCCAGCAGCCACTTTGGAGGGGTCCAGGTGTATGAGCAGTTCTTC.

The chain links TRBV27 to TRBJ2-5, with 10 bases matching TRBD2. This CDR3 has 18 amino acids. Germline assignment: CDR1 MNHEY and CDR2 SMNVEV (reference sequence). Losses at the gene ends were 2 bases for V and 4 bases for J; bases not matched to a gene: 13. CDR3 sequence: CASSLDLSALAGVETQYF. CDR3 DNA: TGTGCCAGCAGTTTAGATCTGTCGGCGCTAGCGGGAGTAGAGACCCAGTACTTC.

The chain couples TRBV7-2 to TRBJ1-6, with 7 bases lining up with TRBD1. Germline CDR1 is SGHTA and CDR2 is FQGNSA. The ends lost 2 bases at V and 10 bases at J; junction bases unmatched: 11. There are 16 residues in the CDR3. The CDR3 reads CASSLTISGGTSPLHF. DNA for the CDR3: TGTGCCAGCAGCTTAACTATTTCAGGGGGGACGTCACCCCTCCACTTT.

The chain couples TRBV9 to TRBJ1-4, with a tentative D call TRBD1 (5 bases). CDR3 length equals 14 residues. Trimming left V 1 base short and J 4 bases short, with 8 bases between. Germline CDR1 reads SGDLS; CDR2 reads YYNGEE. The CDR3 sequence: CASSVRGGNEKLFF. DNA of the CDR3: TGTGCCAGCAGCGTAAGGGGCGGTAATGAAAAACTGTTTTTT. Full variable domain (rest looked up from reference TRBV9 and TRBJ1-4): DSGVTQTPKHLITATGQRVTLRCSPRSGDLSVYWYQQSLDQGLQFLIQYYNGEERAKGNILERFSAQQFPDLHSELNLSSLELGDSALYFCASSVRGGNEKLFFGSGTQLSVL.

V gene TRBV5-1 combines with J gene TRBJ2-1; D is perhaps TRBD2 (6 bases). Per germline, CDR1 SGHRS and CDR2 YFSETQ. The V end lost 4 bases, the J end lost 3 bases, and 11 bases lay between the germline ends. The CDR3 loop spans 14 amino acids. CDR3 in DNA: TGCGCCAGCAGCCCGACTAGGGTCTACAATGAGCAGTTCTTC. Amino acids: CASSPTRVYNEQFF. Together with reference TRBV5-1 and TRBJ2-1, the CDR3 gives the full variable domain: KAGVTQTPRYLIKTRGQQVTLSCSPISGHRSVSWYQQTPGQGLQFLFEYFSETQRNKGNFPGRFSGRQFSNSRSEMNVSTLELGDSALYLCASSPTRVYNEQFFGPGTRLTVL.

V gene TRBV2 combines with J gene TRBJ1-6; D unclear. This CDR3 region has 11 residues. CDR1 is SNHLY and CDR2 is FYNNEI in the germline V gene. Trimming took 6 bases from V and 6 from J, leaving 3 bases between them. The CDR3, as DNA: TGTGCCAGCAGACTTAATTCACCCCTCCACTTT. Amino acids: CASRLNSPLHF.

The chain is built from TRBV6-1 and TRBJ2-1; 13 positions agree with TRBD2. The length of the CDR3 is 17 residues. The germline CDR1 and CDR2 sequences are MNHNS and SASEGT. After removal of 3 bases from V and 9 bases from J, the junction contained 11 bases not matched to a gene. CDR3 sequence (DNA): TGTGCCAGCAGTGATCGTTCCCGACTAGCGGGAGGAGCTGAGCAGTTCTTC. Protein product: CASSDRSRLAGGAEQFF.

The CDR3 coding sequence is TGTGCCAGTAGGTACTCAGGGGGCGGGAATCAGCCCCAGCATTTT. Residues: CASRYSGGGNQPQHF. The chain employs TRBV19 and TRBJ1-5; 8 bases line up with TRBD1. The ends lost 6 bases at V and 4 bases at J; junction bases unmatched: 8. This CDR3 region has 15 residues. Germline lookup yields CDR1 LNHDA and CDR2 SQIVND (reference sequence).

This chain links TRBV28 with TRBJ1-4; TRBD1 matches at 8 bases. V trimming: 5 bases; J trimming: 8 bases; junction bases outside the gene matches: 10. The germline CDR1 and CDR2 sequences are MDHEN and SYDVKM. The CDR3 is made up of 15 amino acids. CDR3 in DNA: TGTGCCAGCAGTCCTGGGACAGGTGGGAGAGAAAAACTGTTTTTT. This encodes CASSPGTGGREKLFF.

The V call is TRBV10-2, the J call TRBJ1-1; 7 bases match TRBD1. The germline gives CDR1 WSHSY, CDR2 SAAADI. The CDR3 length is 12 residues. The V and J ends lost 8 bases and 4 bases, in that order; junction bases with no gene match: 4. The CDR3 here is CASSGGSTEAFF. The CDR3 DNA sequence: TGCGCCAGCTCAGGGGGTAGCACTGAAGCTTTCTTT.

This clone was counted a few times. The chain couples TRBV7-2 to TRBJ2-7; 8 bases line up with TRBD1. Germline assignment: CDR1 SGHTA and CDR2 FQGNSA. The V gene end was trimmed by 8 bases and the J gene end by 2 bases; junction bases not matched to a gene: 11. This CDR3 contains 15 residues. Written as DNA, the CDR3 is TGTGCCAGCTCAAACAGGGGGAAAACCCCCTACGAGCAGTACTTC. Amino acids: CASSNRGKTPYEQYF.

This clone was counted between two and nine times. The V call is TRBV10-3, the J call TRBJ2-7, with TRBD2 matching over 16 bases. The CDR3 is 16 residues long. J was trimmed by 4 bases and V by 6 bases; bases with no gene match: 6. Germline assignment: CDR1 ENHRY and CDR2 SYGVKD. This CDR3 is CAISEVGLAGGYEQYF. The CDR3 DNA reads TGTGCCATCAGCGAGGTGGGACTAGCGGGAGGGTACGAGCAGTACTTC.

This clone came up many times. The chain carries TRBV7-9 and TRBJ2-7; D unclear. The CDR3 runs 12 residues. V was shortened by 1 base and J by 6 bases, with 7 bases between the two germline ends. The germline V gene encodes CDR1 SEHNR and CDR2 FQNEAQ (reference sequence). The CDR3 DNA follows: TGTGCCAGCAGCTTAGGTTCGGGCGAGCAGTACTTC. It translates to CASSLGSGEQYF.

This clone is medium-sized within its sample. The sample has other DNA sequences that encode this CDR3 too. This sequence joins TRBV9 and TRBJ2-1; 8 bases are shared with TRBD2. V was pared by 3 bases and J by 7 bases, with 3 bases of the junction left unmatched. The CDR3 covers 13 residues. Per germline, CDR1 SGDLS and CDR2 YYNGEE. The CDR3 region has the DNA TGTGCCAGCAGCGGGACTAGCAGAAATGAGCAGTTCTTC. It yields the protein CASSGTSRNEQFF.

In its sample, this clone was seen a few times. This rearrangement joins TRBV4-3 to TRBJ2-3; D is undetermined. Trimming removed 0 bases at V and 4 bases at J, with 11 bases between. This CDR3 comprises 15 residues. In germline, CDR1 is LGHNA, CDR2 YSLEER. The CDR3 sequence: CASSQESFSADTQYF. The DNA for the CDR3 is TGCGCCAGCAGCCAAGAGAGTTTTAGTGCAGATACGCAGTATTTT.

This clone was found many times. This rearrangement joins TRBV10-3 to TRBJ2-7; 13 positions match TRBD2. V lost 4 bases, J lost 5 bases, and 11 bases stayed unmatched. CDR3 length: 17 residues. Germline V gives CDR1 ENHRY, CDR2 SYGVKD. CDR3 amino acids: CAISGTWTSGRGDEQYF. CDR3 DNA: TGTGCCATCAGTGGAACCTGGACTAGCGGGAGAGGAGACGAGCAGTACTTC.

This chain uses TRBV24-1 with TRBJ2-5; 7 nucleotides match TRBD1. This CDR3 has 16 amino acids. The V gene end was trimmed by 4 bases and the J gene end by 1 base; junction bases not matched to a gene: 8. Looked up from germline, CDR1 is KGHDR and CDR2 is SFDVKD. CDR3 amino acids: CATSDPGTGAQETQYF. The CDR3 nucleotides are TGTGCCACCAGTGACCCGGGAACAGGGGCCCAAGAGACCCAGTACTTC.

This clone has only one observation. The chain uses TRBV27 and TRBJ2-5; TRBD2 might be the D (5 bases). The CDR3 extends over 15 amino acids. The germline V and J ends were trimmed by 2 bases and 3 bases, with 13 bases remaining between them. From germline, CDR1 is MNHEY and CDR2 SMNVEV (reference sequence). CDR3 bases: TGTGCCAGCAGTTTAATAGGGAGCCTCAAAGAGACCCAGTACTTC. It is translated as CASSLIGSLKETQYF.

This chain uses TRBV5-4 with TRBJ1-6, with TRBD1 identical over 10 bases. Germline assignment: CDR1 SGHNT and CDR2 YYREEE (reference sequence). The CDR3 length is 16 residues. V shed 4 bases, J shed 1 base, and the junction held 2 bases outside the gene matches. The CDR3 nucleotides read TGTGCCAGCAGCAAGGGACAGGGGTCCTATAATTCACCCCTCCACTTT. Its protein product is CASSKGQGSYNSPLHF.